The clone carrying this T cell receptor (beta chain) was counted only a few times. Its specificity is not known. This CDR3 is built from 16 residues. V lost 6 bases, J lost 0 bases, and 8 bases stayed unmatched. Germline V lookup: CDR1 DFQATT, CDR2 SNEGSKA (reference sequence). Using a J-beta primer mix together with a sample-barcoded 5' primer, a second PCR was run for roughly 6 to 12 cycles. A template-switch adaptor that had 12 random nucleotides put a tag on each cDNA molecule. MiXCR was run by TCRdb on the 5' RACE reads, yielding one entry per CDR3 protein. The repertoire has roughly 1.5 million distinct CDR3 sequences, about 45% of them found once; the top ten carry approximately 4%. Healthy Caucasian individuals from Russia aged about 6 to 90 served as donors. This entry is derived from a study of blood T cells in healthy people across ages. Study findings and constraints: Expanded clonotype changes were possibly confounded by unknown donor CMV status.

The source of this sequence is a woman aged 18 to 35 in good health. The material sequenced was blood. The chain has TRBV20-1 and TRBJ2-7; 13 bases agree with TRBD2. The DNA for the CDR3 is TGCAGTGCCTCGGGACTAGCGGGGCGCAACTCCTACGAGCAGTACTTC. Residues: CSASGLAGRNSYEQYF.